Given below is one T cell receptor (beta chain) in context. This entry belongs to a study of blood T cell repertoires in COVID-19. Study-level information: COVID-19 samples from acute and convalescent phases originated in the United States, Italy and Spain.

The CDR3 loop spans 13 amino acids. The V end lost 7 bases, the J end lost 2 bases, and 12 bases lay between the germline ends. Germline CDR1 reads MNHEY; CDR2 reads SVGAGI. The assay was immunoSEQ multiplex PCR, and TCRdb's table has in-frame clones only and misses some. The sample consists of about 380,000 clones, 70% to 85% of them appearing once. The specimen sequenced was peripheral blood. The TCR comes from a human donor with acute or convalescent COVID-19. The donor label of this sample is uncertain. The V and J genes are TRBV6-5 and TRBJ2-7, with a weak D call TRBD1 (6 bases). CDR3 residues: CASTRGTAYEQYF. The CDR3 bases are TGTGCCAGCACGAGGGGGACCGCCTACGAGCAGTACTTC.